Shown below are 9 T cell receptor beta chains from a single sample sequenced in a study of CD8 T cells in Susac syndrome (dated by TCRdb to between 2018 and 2021). Libraries came from the immunoSEQ multiplex PCR assay. RNA was extracted with the RNeasy kit and about 0.45 to 1 ug was reverse transcribed using random hexamers. Clones were called with MiXCR by TCRdb after fastp trimmed the public reads at Q25, and only in-frame beta chains were retained. Every distinct CDR3 protein forms one entry, paired with its most common genes and DNA. The sample contains around 170,000 distinct CDR3 sequences, approximately 95% of them found a single time. The top ten hold 0.15% to 0.2% of the sample. The sequenced material came from CD8+ T cells from PBMCs. All receptors come from a human donor with Susac syndrome.

This chain connects TRBV2 to TRBJ1-5, with D possibly being TRBD1 (5 bases). The germline V and J ends were trimmed by 4 bases and 2 bases, with 12 bases remaining between them. This CDR3 contains 15 residues. Germline CDR1 is SNHLY and CDR2 is FYNNEI. The CDR3 is CASSAGKGGNQPQHF. Here the CDR3 DNA reads TGTGCCAGCAGTGCAGGGAAAGGTGGCAATCAGCCCCAGCATTTT. Combining the CDR3 with reference TRBV2 and TRBJ1-5 gives the whole variable domain EPEVTQTPSHQVTQMGQEVILRCVPISNHLYFYWYRQILGQKVEFLVSFYNNEISEKSEIFDDQFSVERPDGSNFTLKIRSTKLEDSAMYFCASSAGKGGNQPQHFGDGTRLSIL.

The chain recombines TRBV2 with TRBJ2-3; D gene ambiguous. The germline V gene has CDR1 SNHLY and CDR2 FYNNEI. Deletions cut 3 bases from V and 9 bases from J, with 22 bases between. This CDR3 has 16 residues. CDR3 sequence reads: CASSESETGSIWTQYF. The CDR3 region has the DNA TGTGCCAGCAGTGAGTCAGAGACCGGTAGCATCTGGACGCAGTATTTT.

The rearrangement joins TRBV3-1 to TRBJ1-3, with no clear D. The V end was cut by 1 base, the J end by 0 bases, with 7 bases between. The germline V gene encodes CDR1 LGHDT and CDR2 YNNKEL (reference sequence). The CDR3 sequence is 15 residues long. The CDR3 reads CASSQGEVSGNTIYF. DNA for the CDR3: TGTGCCAGCAGCCAAGGGGAGGTCTCTGGAAACACCATATATTTT.

The rearrangement links TRBV7-9 to TRBJ2-5; 9 bases map to TRBD1. Germline lookup yields CDR1 SEHNR and CDR2 FQNEAQ (reference sequence). V was clipped by 7 bases and J by 5 bases; unmatched bases: 8. The CDR3 consists of 14 residues. CDR3 amino acids: CASKKDRGSETQYF. For the CDR3, the DNA is TGTGCCAGCAAGAAGGACAGGGGTTCGGAGACCCAGTACTTC. Together with reference TRBV7-9 and TRBJ2-5, the CDR3 gives the full variable domain: DTGVSQNPRHKITKRGQNVTFRCDPISEHNRLYWYRQTLGQGPEFLTYFQNEAQLEKSRLLSDRFSAERPKGSFSTLEIQRTEQGDSAMYLCASKKDRGSETQYFGPGTRLLVL.

This chain links TRBV24-1 with TRBJ2-2; D gene unclear. This CDR3 contains 14 residues. The V gene lost 0 bases and the J gene lost 8 bases, with 9 bases spanning the gap. CDR1 KGHDR and CDR2 SFDVKD come from the germline V gene. The CDR3 DNA is TGTGCCACCAGTGATTTGCAATCCCCTGGGGAGCTGTTTTTT. It yields the protein CATSDLQSPGELFF.

The rearrangement joins TRBV11-2 to TRBJ2-3; D is unresolved. CDR3 length: 14 residues. CDR1 is SGHAT, CDR2 FQNNGV, per germline. With 4 bases removed from V and 9 bases from J, the gap between germline ends came to 17 bases. CDR3 sequence reads: CASSSSDPARTQYF. The CDR3 region has the DNA TGTGCCAGCAGCTCGAGCGACCCTGCAAGGACGCAGTATTTT.

The gene calls are TRBV2 and TRBJ2-3; TRBD2 agrees at 7 bases. Germline V lookup: CDR1 SNHLY, CDR2 FYNNEI. The CDR3 runs 15 residues. With V trimmed by 6 bases and J by 3 bases, 9 bases remained unmatched. The DNA for the CDR3 is TGTGCCAGCAGCGGGACTACCGATTTTACAGATACGCAGTATTTT. Its translation: CASSGTTDFTDTQYF.

The chain combines TRBV27 with TRBJ2-6; D is unclear. Germline V gene data show CDR1 as MNHEY and CDR2 as SMNVEV (reference sequence). V dropped 7 bases and J dropped 0 bases, with 10 bases sitting between them. The CDR3 covers 15 residues. The CDR3 coding sequence is TGTGCCAGCACGGGCTGGAGCTCTGGGGCCAACGTCCTGACTTTC. Amino acid sequence: CASTGWSSGANVLTF. The full variable domain, with the rest looked up from reference TRBV27 and TRBJ2-6, is EAQVTQNPRYLITVTGKKLTVTCSQNMNHEYMSWYRQDPGLGLRQIYYSMNVEVTDKGDVPEGYKVSRKEKRNFPLILESPSPNQTSLYFCASTGWSSGANVLTFGAGSRLTVL.

The V gene is TRBV5-1, the J gene TRBJ1-5; D is uncertain. Trimming cost V 4 bases and J 4 bases, with 9 bases left between them. This CDR3 region has 13 residues. Per germline, CDR1 SGHRS and CDR2 YFSETQ. CDR3 loop: CASSIPGNQPQHF. CDR3 sequence (DNA): TGCGCCAGCAGCATCCCCGGGAATCAGCCCCAGCATTTT.